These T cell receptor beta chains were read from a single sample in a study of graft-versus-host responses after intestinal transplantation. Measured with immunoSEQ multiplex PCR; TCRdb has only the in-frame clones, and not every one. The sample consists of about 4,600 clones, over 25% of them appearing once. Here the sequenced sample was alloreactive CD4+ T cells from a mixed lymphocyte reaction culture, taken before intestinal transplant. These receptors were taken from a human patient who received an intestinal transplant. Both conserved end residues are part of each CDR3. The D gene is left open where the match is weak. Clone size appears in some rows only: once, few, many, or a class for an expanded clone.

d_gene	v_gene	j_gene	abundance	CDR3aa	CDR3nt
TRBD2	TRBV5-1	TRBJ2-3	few	CASSLPSGVTDTQYF	TGCGCCAGCAGCTTGCCTAGCGGGGTGACAGATACGCAGTATTTT
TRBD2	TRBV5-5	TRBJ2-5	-	CASSLGLAGLETQYF	TGTGCCAGCAGCTTAGGACTAGCGGGTTTAGAGACCCAGTACTTC
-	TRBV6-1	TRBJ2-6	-	CASSGREQSRANVLTF	TGTGCCAGCAGTGGTCGGGAACAAAGTCGGGCCAACGTCCTGACTTTC
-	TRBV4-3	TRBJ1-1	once	CASSPPPAGSTEAFF	TGCGCCAGCAGCCCCCCTCCAGCAGGGAGCACTGAAGCTTTCTTT
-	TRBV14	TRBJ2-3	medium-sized	CASSQDIPDTQYF	TGTGCCAGCAGCCAAGATATTCCAGATACGCAGTATTTT
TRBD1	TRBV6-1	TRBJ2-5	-	CASSGDRGGTPQETQYF	TGTGCCAGCAGTGGGGACAGGGGTGGGACCCCCCAAGAGACCCAGTACTTC
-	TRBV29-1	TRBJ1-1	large	CSVVLGGLNTEAFF	TGCAGCGTGGTTTTGGGGGGACTGAACACTGAAGCTTTCTTT
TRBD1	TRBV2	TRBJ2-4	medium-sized	CASSRQGAGGNIQYF	TGTGCCAGCAGTCGACAGGGGGCTGGGGGGAACATTCAGTACTTC
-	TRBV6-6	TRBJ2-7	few	CASSHPPTTGSYEQYF	TGTGCCAGCAGTCACCCCCCAACTACAGGTTCCTACGAGCAGTACTTC
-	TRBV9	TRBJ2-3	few	CASSPPSRDTQYF	TGTGCCAGCAGCCCCCCTAGTCGAGATACGCAGTATTTT
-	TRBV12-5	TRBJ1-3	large	CASGLAPLASGNTIYF	TGTGCTAGTGGTTTGGCCCCCCTTGCATCTGGAAACACCATATATTTT
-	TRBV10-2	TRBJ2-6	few	CASSAGAGANVLTF	TGCGCCAGCAGTGCAGGGGCTGGGGCCAACGTCCTGACTTTC
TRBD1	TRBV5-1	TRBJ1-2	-	CASSLERQGLYGYTF	TGCGCCAGCAGCTTGGAGCGACAGGGGCTCTATGGCTACACCTTC
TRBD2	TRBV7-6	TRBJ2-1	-	CASSFPGTAGLAGEDNEQFF	TGTGCCAGCAGCTTCCCCGGGACAGCGGGACTAGCGGGGGAAGACAATGAGCAGTTCTTC
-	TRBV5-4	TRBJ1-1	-	CASSPEGNTEAFF	TGTGCCAGCAGCCCCGAGGGGAACACTGAAGCTTTCTTT
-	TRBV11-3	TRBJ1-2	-	CASSLRPFYGYTF	TGTGCCAGCAGCTTAAGGCCTTTCTATGGCTACACCTTC
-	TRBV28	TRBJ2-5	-	CASSLLPGPGPETQYF	TGTGCCAGCAGTTTGCTTCCCGGGCCGGGACCGGAGACCCAGTACTTC
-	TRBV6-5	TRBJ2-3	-	CASKALSSTDTQYF	TGTGCCAGCAAGGCCCTTAGTAGTACAGATACGCAGTATTTT
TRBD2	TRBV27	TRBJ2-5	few	CASSLRFSGLAVQETQYF	TGTGCCAGCAGTTTACGTTTTAGCGGACTAGCGGTGCAAGAGACCCAGTACTTC
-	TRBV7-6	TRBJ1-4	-	CASSLGTGIANEKLFF	TGTGCCAGCAGCTTAGGAACGGGGATAGCTAATGAAAAACTGTTTTTT
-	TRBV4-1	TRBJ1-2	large	CASSQAGEIYYGYTF	TGCGCCAGCAGCCAAGCGGGGGAGATCTACTATGGCTACACCTTC
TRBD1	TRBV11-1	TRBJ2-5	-	CASSLTRTGAETQYF	TGTGCCAGCAGCTTAACCCGGACAGGGGCCGAGACCCAGTACTTC
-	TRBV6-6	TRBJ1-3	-	CASGRGAAVSGNTIYF	TGTGCCAGCGGGCGGGGGGCGGCCGTCTCTGGAAACACCATATATTTT
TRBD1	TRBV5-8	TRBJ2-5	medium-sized	CASSLGQTGTGGGETQYF	TGTGCCAGCAGCTTGGGTCAAACCGGGACAGGGGGCGGGGAGACCCAGTACTTC
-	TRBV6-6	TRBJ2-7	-	CASSRAGDRSYEQYF	TGTGCCAGCAGCCGTGCGGGGGACAGATCCTACGAGCAGTACTTC
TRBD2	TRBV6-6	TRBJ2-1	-	CASRLAGGPYNEQFF	TGTGCCAGCAGGTTAGCGGGGGGCCCCTACAATGAGCAGTTCTTC
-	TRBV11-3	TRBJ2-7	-	CASSLDRGEQYF	TGTGCCAGCAGCTTAGATAGGGGCGAGCAGTACTTC
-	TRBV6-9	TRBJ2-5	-	CASSYGVVGETQYF	TGTGCCAGCAGTTACGGAGTGGTGGGAGAGACCCAGTACTTC
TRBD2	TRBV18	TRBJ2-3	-	CASSPRLADTDTQYF	TGTGCCAGCTCACCACGACTAGCGGACACAGATACGCAGTATTTT
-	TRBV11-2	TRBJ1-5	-	CASSLIRGDQPQHF	TGTGCCAGCAGCTTAATTAGGGGTGATCAGCCCCAGCATTTT
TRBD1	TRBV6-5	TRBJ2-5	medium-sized	CASSQDREETQYF	TGTGCCAGCAGTCAGGACAGGGAAGAGACCCAGTACTTC
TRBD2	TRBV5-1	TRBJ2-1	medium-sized	CASSPGLAGGPGNEQFF	TGCGCCAGCAGCCCCGGACTAGCGGGAGGGCCGGGTAATGAGCAGTTCTTC
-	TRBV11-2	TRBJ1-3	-	CASSLGNTIYF	TGTGCCAGCAGCCTCGGAAACACCATATATTTT
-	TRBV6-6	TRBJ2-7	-	CASSWTPYSYEQYF	TGTGCCAGCAGTTGGACTCCTTACTCCTACGAGCAGTACTTC
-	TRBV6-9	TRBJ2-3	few	CASQGGAGSDTQYF	TGTGCCAGCCAAGGTGGGGCGGGTTCAGATACGCAGTATTTT
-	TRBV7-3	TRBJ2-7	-	CASSLARTEGLTYEQYF	TGTGCCAGCAGCTTAGCCCGGACAGAGGGGCTAACCTACGAGCAGTACTTC
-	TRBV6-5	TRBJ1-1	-	CASSPRNTEAFF	TGTGCCAGCAGTCCCCGGAACACTGAAGCTTTCTTT
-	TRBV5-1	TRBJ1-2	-	CASSLGQGNYGYTF	TGCGCCAGCAGCTTGGGGCAGGGGAACTATGGCTACACCTTC
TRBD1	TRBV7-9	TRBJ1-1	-	CASRPGTGKRTEAFF	TGTGCCAGCAGACCCGGGACAGGGAAACGAACTGAAGCTTTCTTT
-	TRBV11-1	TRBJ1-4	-	CASSLGTGIANEKLFF	TGTGCCAGCAGCTTAGGAACGGGGATAGCTAATGAAAAACTGTTTTTT
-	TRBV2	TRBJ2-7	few	CASRGRIGGGEQYF	TGTGCCAGCAGGGGGCGGATAGGGGGGGGCGAGCAGTACTTC
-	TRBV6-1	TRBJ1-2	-	CASSERDPYGYTF	TGTGCCAGCAGTGAACGGGACCCGTACGGCTACACCTTC
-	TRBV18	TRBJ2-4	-	CASSPLAVSGGGKNIQYF	TGTGCCAGCTCACCACTTGCTGTTTCAGGGGGGGGCAAAAACATTCAGTACTTC
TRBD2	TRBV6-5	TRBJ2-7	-	CASLKLAGSYEQYF	TGTGCCAGCCTTAAACTAGCGGGCTCCTACGAGCAGTACTTC
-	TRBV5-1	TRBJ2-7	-	CASSSDTYEQYF	TGCGCCAGCAGCTCGGACACCTACGAGCAGTACTTC
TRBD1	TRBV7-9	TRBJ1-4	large	CASSIRHRGANEKLFF	TGTGCCAGCAGTATAAGGCACAGGGGGGCTAATGAAAAACTGTTTTTT
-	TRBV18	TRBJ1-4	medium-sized	CASSPDMDGTEFF	TGTGCCAGCTCACCAGATATGGACGGGACGGAGTTTTTT
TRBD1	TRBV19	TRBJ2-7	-	CASTAGTGTYEQYF	TGTGCCAGTACCGCCGGGACAGGGACCTACGAGCAGTACTTC
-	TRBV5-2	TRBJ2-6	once	CASKKGGDTQRRANVLTF	TGTGCCAGCAAGAAGGGGGGAGATACACAAAGGCGGGCCAACGTCCTGACTTTC
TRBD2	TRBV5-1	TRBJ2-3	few	CASSFPRLAGGTDTQYF	TGCGCCAGCAGCTTCCCCCGACTAGCGGGGGGCACAGATACGCAGTATTTT
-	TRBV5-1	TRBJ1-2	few	CASSLEAERLYGYTF	TGCGCCAGCAGCTTGGAGGCAGAGAGGCTCTATGGCTACACCTTC
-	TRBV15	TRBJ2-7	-	CATSRDFAGDEQYF	TGTGCCACCAGCAGAGATTTTGCAGGGGACGAGCAGTACTTC
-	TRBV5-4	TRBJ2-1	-	CASSPGAGAHNEQFF	TGTGCCAGCAGTCCCGGGGCGGGGGCCCACAATGAGCAGTTCTTC
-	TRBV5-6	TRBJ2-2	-	CASSLVGPTTGELFF	TGTGCCAGCAGCTTGGTCGGACCCACCACCGGGGAGCTGTTTTTT
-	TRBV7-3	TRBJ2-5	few	CASWETQYF	TGTGCCAGCTGGGAGACCCAGTACTTC
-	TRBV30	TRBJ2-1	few	CAWSARVQAAPYNEQFF	TGTGCCTGGAGTGCCCGGGTCCAAGCGGCTCCCTACAATGAGCAGTTCTTC
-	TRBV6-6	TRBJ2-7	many	CASSYSRRYYEQYF	TGTGCCAGCAGTTACTCGCGTCGGTACTACGAGCAGTACTTC
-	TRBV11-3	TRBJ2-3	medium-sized	CASSSFGRRDTQYF	TGTGCCAGCAGCTCGTTTGGGAGGAGAGATACGCAGTATTTT
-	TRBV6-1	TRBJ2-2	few	CARSDVGGRAGTGELFF	TGTGCCCGCAGTGACGTGGGGGGCAGGGCGGGTACCGGGGAGCTGTTTTTT
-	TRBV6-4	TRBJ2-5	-	CASIADKAGQETQYF	TGTGCCAGCATCGCGGACAAGGCGGGGCAGGAGACCCAGTACTTC